Sequencing of this T cell receptor beta chain was carried out in a study of blood T cell repertoires in COVID-19. Study background: In each case, the material was cDNA or gDNA derived from T cells, B-cell-depleted T cells, or PBMCs.

Ages ranged from roughly 18 to 100 years, with residence in fewer than 25 US areas. Symptom resolution, clearance, or two negative PCRs marked the recovered donors of Cohort 3. CDR3 length: 17 amino acids. Per the original data handling: Reference gene primer amplification gave estimated nucleated cell counts. TCRdb's copy holds only in-frame clones and misses some; the assay was immunoSEQ multiplex PCR. The V and J calls and the clone size are those of that table, but D and trimming were determined from the DNA. The data hold around 370,000 clones, with more than 75% observed a single time. This sequence originates from a woman aged 18 to 35 who had recovered from COVID-19. Sequencing used PBMCs or T cells enriched from blood (not recorded which). The chain combines TRBV21-1 with TRBJ1-2; no check of the table's D call, TRBD1, against the DNA was made. TRBV21-1 counts as a pseudogene. The CDR3 loop is CASSKARHRRGYYGYTF. DNA for the CDR3: TGTGCCAGCAGCAAAGCGCGGCACCGAAGGGGTTACTATGGCTACACCTTC.